The clone carrying this T cell receptor beta chain was recorded many times. The length of the CDR3 is 16 residues. Germline CDR1 and CDR2: SGHTA and FQGNSA. V lost 1 base and J lost 1; bases outside the gene matches: 2. MiXCR, run by TCRdb on the RT-PCR reads, gives a single entry per CDR3 protein. The sample records 650,000 to 800,000 distinct CDR3 sequences, approximately 14% being singletons. The rearrangement joins TRBV7-2 to TRBJ2-3; 10 bases are a match to TRBD1. The receptor was isolated from a female donor in good health, serving as a healthy control. The sample consisted of memory CD4+ T cells from blood. The DNA of the CDR3 is TGTGCCAGCAGCTTAGTGGGGACAGGGGGCACAGATACGCAGTATTTT. This codes for CASSLVGTGGTDTQYF.